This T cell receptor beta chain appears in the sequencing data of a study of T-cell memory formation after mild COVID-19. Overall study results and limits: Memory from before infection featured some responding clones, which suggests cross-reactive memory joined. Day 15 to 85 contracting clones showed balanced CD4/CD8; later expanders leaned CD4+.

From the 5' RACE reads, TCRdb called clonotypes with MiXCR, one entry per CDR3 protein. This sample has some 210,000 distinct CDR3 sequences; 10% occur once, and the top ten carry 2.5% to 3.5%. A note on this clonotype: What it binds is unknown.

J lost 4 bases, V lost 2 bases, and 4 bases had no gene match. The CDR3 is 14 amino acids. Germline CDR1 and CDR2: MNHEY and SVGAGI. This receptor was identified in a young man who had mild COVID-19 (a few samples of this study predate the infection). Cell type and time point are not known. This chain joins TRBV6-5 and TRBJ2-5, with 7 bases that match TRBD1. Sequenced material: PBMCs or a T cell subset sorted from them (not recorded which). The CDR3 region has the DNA TGTGCCAGCAGTTACCGGACAGGAGGAGAGACCCAGTACTTC. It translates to CASSYRTGGETQYF.